Listed here are 8 T cell receptor beta chains from one sample, sequenced in a study of PD-L1 blockade in urothelial cancer. Specified time point: pretreatment peripheral blood. TCRdb's copy holds only in-frame clones and misses some; the assay was immunoSEQ multiplex PCR. The sample holds about 52,000 clones, 75% to 90% seen once. Material: PBMCs, obtained around atezolizumab (anti-PD-L1) treatment. These receptors were obtained from a man in his forties or fifties with urothelial cancer.

This clone came up a few times. The rearrangement links TRBV6-5 to TRBJ1-1, with 7 bases matching TRBD1. J lost 5 bases, V lost 6 bases, and 9 bases had no gene match. The CDR3 is made up of 14 amino acids. Germline CDR1 and CDR2: MNHEY and SVGAGI. The chain's CDR3 is CASRSETGWTEAFF. CDR3 DNA sequence: TGTGCCAGCAGATCAGAGACAGGGTGGACTGAAGCTTTCTTT.

This chain connects TRBV4-2 to TRBJ2-2; 13 nucleotides line up with TRBD2. The germline CDR1 and CDR2 sequences are LGHNA and YNFKEQ. The junction had 7 bases not matched to a gene; V was cut back by 3 bases and J by 3 bases. CDR3 length: 18 amino acids. CDR3 sequence (DNA): TGTGCCAGCAGCCAGGAGACTAGCGGGGGGATTGACACCGGGGAGCTGTTTTTT. This translates into CASSQETSGGIDTGELFF.

The rearrangement links TRBV27 to TRBJ2-7; D remains ambiguous. The CDR3 is 16 residues long. The germline CDR1 and CDR2 sequences are MNHEY and SMNVEV (reference sequence). V was cut by 0 bases and J by 1 base, with 13 bases left in between. The CDR3, as DNA: TGTGCCAGCAGTTTATCGAGACAATCGACGTCCTACGAGCAGTACTTC. As protein: CASSLSRQSTSYEQYF.

This rearrangement joins TRBV27 to TRBJ2-2; 8 bases agree with TRBD1. CDR1 is MNHEY, CDR2 SMNVEV, per germline (reference sequence). The CDR3 covers 17 residues. Losses at the gene ends were 6 bases for V and 6 bases for J; bases not matched to a gene: 15. The CDR3 DNA reads as TGTGCCAGCAGACTGAACCCCCAGGGGGCAAATGCCGGGGAGCTGTTTTTT. Protein product: CASRLNPQGANAGELFF.

The chain carries TRBV5-1 and TRBJ2-6, with D tentatively TRBD2 (5 bases). V gave up 0 bases and J gave up 3 bases, with 10 bases separating them. Germline CDR1 and CDR2: SGHRS and YFSETQ. The CDR3 loop spans 16 amino acids. The CDR3 sequence is CASSLAVGSGANVLTF. In nucleotides, the CDR3 is TGCGCCAGCAGCTTGGCCGTGGGGAGTGGGGCCAACGTCCTGACTTTC.

The CDR3 bases are TGTGCCAGCAGTGAAATGGGAACAGGGCTGAACACTGAAGCTTTCTTT. Translating it yields CASSEMGTGLNTEAFF. The rearrangement joins TRBV2 to TRBJ1-1, with D possibly matching TRBD1 (6 bases). Per the germline V gene, CDR1 is SNHLY and CDR2 is FYNNEI. This CDR3 is 16 amino acids long. V shed 2 bases and J shed 0 bases, with 13 bases lying between them.

The rearrangement uses TRBV6-1 and TRBJ1-1; the D gene is possibly TRBD1 (5 bases). Germline V gene lookup returns CDR1 MNHNS and CDR2 SASEGT. The ends were cut back, 5 bases at V and 4 bases at J, with 17 bases in the middle. The CDR3 contains 15 residues. The CDR3 protein is CASSRVLPGFTEAFF. CDR3 coding DNA: TGTGCCAGCAGTAGAGTCCTCCCAGGGTTCACTGAAGCTTTCTTT.

The V gene is TRBV6-1, the J gene TRBJ2-1; 10 nucleotides match TRBD1. CDR1 is MNHNS, CDR2 SASEGT, per germline. The CDR3 has 13 amino acids. The V gene end was trimmed by 9 bases and the J gene end by 7 bases; junction bases not matched to a gene: 6. The CDR3 spells CASHRDRGNEQFF. DNA for the CDR3: TGTGCCAGTCACAGGGACAGGGGAAATGAGCAGTTCTTC.